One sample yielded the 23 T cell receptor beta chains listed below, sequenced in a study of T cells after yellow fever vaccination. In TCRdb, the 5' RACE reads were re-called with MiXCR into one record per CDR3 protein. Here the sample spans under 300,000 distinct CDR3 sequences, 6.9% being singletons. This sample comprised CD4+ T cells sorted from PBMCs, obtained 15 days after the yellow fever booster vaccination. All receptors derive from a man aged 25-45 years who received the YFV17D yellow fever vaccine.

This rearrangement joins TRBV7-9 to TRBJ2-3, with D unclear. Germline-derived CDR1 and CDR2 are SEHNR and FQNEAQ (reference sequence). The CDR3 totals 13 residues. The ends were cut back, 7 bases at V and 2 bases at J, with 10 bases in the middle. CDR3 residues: CASTPLSTDTQYF. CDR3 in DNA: TGTGCCAGCACCCCCCTTTCCACAGATACGCAGTATTTT.

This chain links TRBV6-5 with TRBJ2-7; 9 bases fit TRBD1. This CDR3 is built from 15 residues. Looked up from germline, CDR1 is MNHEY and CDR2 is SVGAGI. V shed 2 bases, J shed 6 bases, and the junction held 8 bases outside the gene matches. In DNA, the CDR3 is TGTGCCAGCAGTTACACCTGGACAGGGGAGCGCGAGCAGTACTTC. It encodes CASSYTWTGEREQYF.

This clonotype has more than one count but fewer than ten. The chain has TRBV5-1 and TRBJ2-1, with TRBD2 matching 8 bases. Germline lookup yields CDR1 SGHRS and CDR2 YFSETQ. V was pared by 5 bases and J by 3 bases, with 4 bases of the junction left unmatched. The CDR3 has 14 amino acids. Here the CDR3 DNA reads TGCGCCAGCAGACTAGCGGAGGTCTACAATGAGCAGTTCTTC. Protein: CASRLAEVYNEQFF.

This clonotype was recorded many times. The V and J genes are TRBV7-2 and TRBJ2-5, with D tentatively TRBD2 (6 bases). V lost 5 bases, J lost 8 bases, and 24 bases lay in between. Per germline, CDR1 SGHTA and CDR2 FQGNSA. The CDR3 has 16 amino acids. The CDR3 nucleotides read TGTGCCAGCAGCCTGAGCGGGTACCTTGACGTGAAAACCCAGTACTTC. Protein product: CASSLSGYLDVKTQYF.

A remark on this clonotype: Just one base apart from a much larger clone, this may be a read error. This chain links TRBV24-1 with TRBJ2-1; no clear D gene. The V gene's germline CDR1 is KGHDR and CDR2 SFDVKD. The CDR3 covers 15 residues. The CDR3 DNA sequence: TGTCCCACCAGTGATTTGCTGGGTCCCTACAATGAGCAGTTCTTC. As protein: CPTSDLLGPYNEQFF.

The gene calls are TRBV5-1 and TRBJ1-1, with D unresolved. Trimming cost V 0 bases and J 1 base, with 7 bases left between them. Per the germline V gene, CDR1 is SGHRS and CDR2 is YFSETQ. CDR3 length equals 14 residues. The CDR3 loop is CASSLELQNTEAFF. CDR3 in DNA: TGCGCCAGCAGCTTGGAGCTTCAGAACACTGAAGCTTTCTTT.

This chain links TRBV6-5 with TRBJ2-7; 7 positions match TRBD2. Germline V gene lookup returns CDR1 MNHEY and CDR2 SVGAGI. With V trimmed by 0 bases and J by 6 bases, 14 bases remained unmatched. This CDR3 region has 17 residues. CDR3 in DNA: TGTGCCAGCAGTTACTCGAGGGTGGGCAGCGGGGCTCCCGAGCAGTACTTC. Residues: CASSYSRVGSGAPEQYF.

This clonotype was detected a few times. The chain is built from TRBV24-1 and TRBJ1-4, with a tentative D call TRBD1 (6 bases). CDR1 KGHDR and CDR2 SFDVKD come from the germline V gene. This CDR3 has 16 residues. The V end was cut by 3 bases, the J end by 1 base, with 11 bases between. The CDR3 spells CATSDNRAGTNEKLFF. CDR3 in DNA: TGTGCCACCAGTGATAACAGGGCTGGAACTAATGAAAAACTGTTTTTT.

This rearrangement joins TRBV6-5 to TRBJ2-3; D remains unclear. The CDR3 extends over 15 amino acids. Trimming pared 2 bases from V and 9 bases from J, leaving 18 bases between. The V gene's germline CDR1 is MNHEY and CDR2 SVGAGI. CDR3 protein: CASSYPGEVGSTQYF. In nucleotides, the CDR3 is TGTGCCAGCAGTTACCCGGGCGAAGTCGGGTCCACGCAGTATTTT.

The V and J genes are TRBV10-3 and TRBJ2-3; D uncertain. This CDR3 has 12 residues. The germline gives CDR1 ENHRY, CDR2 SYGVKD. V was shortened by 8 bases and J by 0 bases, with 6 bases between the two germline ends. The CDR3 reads CAIAASTDTQYF. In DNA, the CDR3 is TGTGCCATCGCAGCTAGCACAGATACGCAGTATTTT.

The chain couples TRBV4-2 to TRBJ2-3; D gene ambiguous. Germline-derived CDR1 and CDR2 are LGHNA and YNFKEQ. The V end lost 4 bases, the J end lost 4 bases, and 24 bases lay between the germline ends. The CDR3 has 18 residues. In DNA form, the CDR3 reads TGTGCCAGCAGCCCCCCCCTCGGTGGCGGCCGATCCCCAGATACGCAGTATTTT. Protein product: CASSPPLGGGRSPDTQYF.

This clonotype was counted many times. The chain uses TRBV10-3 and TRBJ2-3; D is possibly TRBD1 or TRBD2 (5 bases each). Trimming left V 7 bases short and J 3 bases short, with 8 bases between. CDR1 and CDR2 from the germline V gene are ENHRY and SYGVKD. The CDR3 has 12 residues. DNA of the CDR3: TGTGCCATCATGGGGGAAACAGATACGCAGTATTTT. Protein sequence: CAIMGETDTQYF.

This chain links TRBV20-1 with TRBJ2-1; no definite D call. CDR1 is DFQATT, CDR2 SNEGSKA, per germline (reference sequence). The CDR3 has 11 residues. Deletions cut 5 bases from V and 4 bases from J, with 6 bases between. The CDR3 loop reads CSALTYNEQFF. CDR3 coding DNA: TGCAGTGCTTTGACTTACAATGAGCAGTTCTTC.

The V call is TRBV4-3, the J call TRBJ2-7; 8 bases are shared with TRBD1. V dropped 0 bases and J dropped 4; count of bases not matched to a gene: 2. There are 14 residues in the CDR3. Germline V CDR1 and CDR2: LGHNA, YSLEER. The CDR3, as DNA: TGCGCCAGCAGCCAAGACCGGGACAGGTACGAGCAGTACTTC. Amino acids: CASSQDRDRYEQYF.

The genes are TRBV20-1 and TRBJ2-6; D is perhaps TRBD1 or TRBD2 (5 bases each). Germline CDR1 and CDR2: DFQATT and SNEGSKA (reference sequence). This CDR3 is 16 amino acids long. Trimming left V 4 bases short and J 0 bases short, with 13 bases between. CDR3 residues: CSATSGRISGANVLTF. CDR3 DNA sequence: TGCAGTGCTACCTCGGGACGGATCTCTGGGGCCAACGTCCTGACTTTC.

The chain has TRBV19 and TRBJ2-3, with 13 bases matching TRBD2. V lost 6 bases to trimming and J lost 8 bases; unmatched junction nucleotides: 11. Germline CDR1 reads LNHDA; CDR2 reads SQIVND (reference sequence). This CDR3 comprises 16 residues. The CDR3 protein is CASRGPGLAGAGTQYF. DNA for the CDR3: TGTGCCAGTAGGGGCCCAGGACTAGCGGGAGCGGGTACGCAGTATTTT.

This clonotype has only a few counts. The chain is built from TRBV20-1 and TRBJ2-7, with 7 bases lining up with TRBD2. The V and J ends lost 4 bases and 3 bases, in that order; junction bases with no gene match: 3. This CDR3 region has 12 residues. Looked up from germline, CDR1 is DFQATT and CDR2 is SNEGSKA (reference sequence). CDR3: CSATRGGYEQYF. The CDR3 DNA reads TGCAGTGCTACCCGCGGGGGCTACGAGCAGTACTTC.

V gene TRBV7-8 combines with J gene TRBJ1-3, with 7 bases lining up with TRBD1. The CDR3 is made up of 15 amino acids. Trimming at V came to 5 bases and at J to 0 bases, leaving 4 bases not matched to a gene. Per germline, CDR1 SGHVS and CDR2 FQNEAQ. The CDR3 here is CASSPGTVSGNTIYF. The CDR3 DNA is TGTGCCAGCAGCCCAGGGACAGTCTCTGGAAACACCATATATTTT.

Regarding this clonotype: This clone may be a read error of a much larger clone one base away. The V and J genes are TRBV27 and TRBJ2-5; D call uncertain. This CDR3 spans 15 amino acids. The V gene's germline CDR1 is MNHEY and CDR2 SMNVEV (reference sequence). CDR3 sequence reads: CASSLYGRSKETKYF. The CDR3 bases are TGTGCCAGCAGTCTCTACGGGCGCTCCAAAGAGACCAAGTACTTC.

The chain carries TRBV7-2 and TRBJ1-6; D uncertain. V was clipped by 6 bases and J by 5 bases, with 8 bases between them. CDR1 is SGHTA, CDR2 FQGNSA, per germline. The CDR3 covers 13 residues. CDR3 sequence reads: CASRGVDNSPLHF. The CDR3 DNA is TGTGCCAGCAGGGGAGTCGATAATTCACCCCTCCACTTT.

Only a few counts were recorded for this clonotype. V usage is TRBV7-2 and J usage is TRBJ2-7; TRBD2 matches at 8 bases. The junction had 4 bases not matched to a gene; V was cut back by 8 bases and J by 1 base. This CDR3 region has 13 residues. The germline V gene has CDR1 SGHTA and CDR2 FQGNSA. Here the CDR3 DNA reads TGTGCCAGCTCGACTAGCGCTTCCTACGAGCAGTACTTC. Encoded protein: CASSTSASYEQYF.

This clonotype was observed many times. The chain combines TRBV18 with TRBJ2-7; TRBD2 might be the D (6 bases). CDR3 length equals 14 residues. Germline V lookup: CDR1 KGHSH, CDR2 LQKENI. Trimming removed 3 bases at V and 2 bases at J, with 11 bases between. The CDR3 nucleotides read TGTGCCAGCTCACCGCGACCGGGGGCCTACGAGCAGTACTTC. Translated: CASSPRPGAYEQYF.

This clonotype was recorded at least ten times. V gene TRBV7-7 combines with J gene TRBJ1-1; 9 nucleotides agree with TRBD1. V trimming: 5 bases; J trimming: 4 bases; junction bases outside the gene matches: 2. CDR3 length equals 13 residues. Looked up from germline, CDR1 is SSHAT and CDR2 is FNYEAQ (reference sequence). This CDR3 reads CASSKGQGTEAFF. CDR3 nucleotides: TGTGCCAGCAGCAAGGGACAGGGCACTGAAGCTTTCTTT.